The T cell receptor beta chain under discussion was sequenced for a study of cytomegalovirus exposure and HLA in healthy donors. Points from the study as a whole: Across donors, most TCRs were seen rarely, yet some public ones were widespread.

TCRdb's copy holds only in-frame clones and misses some; the assay was immunoSEQ multiplex PCR. The sample shows some 130,000 clones, roughly 90% of them seen only once. In the case of this clone: As yet, its antigen is unknown.

Germline V CDR1 and CDR2: MNHEY, SVGAGI. V was trimmed by 8 bases and J by 1 base, leaving 14 bases between them. This CDR3 contains 14 residues. Input material: PBMCs. The genes are TRBV6-5 and TRBJ1-2, with D perhaps matching TRBD1 (5 bases). The clonotype originates from a woman aged 18-29 years in good health and CMV-seropositive. The CDR3 sequence is CASGYRHLNYGYTF. DNA for the CDR3: TGTGCCAGCGGGTACAGGCACCTTAACTATGGCTACACCTTC.